These 27 T cell receptor beta chains were all obtained from the same sample, sequenced in a study of beta chain features in type 1 diabetes. These receptors have no identified antigens. General study results and limits: For Type 1 diabetes patients, all four CD4+ subsets carried TCRB CDR3s that were moderately but significantly shorter.

The isolated RNA, all of it, was reverse transcribed, so expressed TCRB transcripts were what got sequenced. Produced via immunoSEQ multiplex PCR; TCRdb's table is partial and in-frame only. The sample carries some 330,000 clones, 10% to 15% recorded once. The specimen was naive CD4+ T cells from blood. The receptors were gathered from a woman under 30 with type 1 diabetes.

This clone was counted a few times. This chain joins TRBV2 and TRBJ1-5; D is ambiguous. From germline, CDR1 is SNHLY and CDR2 FYNNEI. V dropped 2 bases and J dropped 4 bases, with 9 bases sitting between them. CDR3 length: 14 residues. This CDR3 reads CASSERAGNQPQHF. The CDR3 DNA reads as TGTGCCAGCAGTGAAAGAGCCGGGAATCAGCCCCAGCATTTT.

This clone was counted between two and nine times. V usage is TRBV10-3 and J usage is TRBJ1-1, with 12 bases lining up with TRBD1. J was trimmed by 4 bases and V by 2 bases; bases with no gene match: 5. Germline lookup yields CDR1 ENHRY and CDR2 SYGVKD. This CDR3 comprises 16 residues. CDR3 sequence: CAISEIGGQGATEAFF. The CDR3 DNA is TGTGCCATCAGTGAGATCGGGGGACAGGGGGCCACTGAAGCTTTCTTT.

The genes are TRBV5-1 and TRBJ2-6; unclear D gene. Germline CDR1 reads SGHRS; CDR2 reads YFSETQ. The CDR3 runs 15 residues. V lost 2 bases to trimming and J lost 1 base, with 7 bases between them. DNA for the CDR3: TGCGCCAGCAGCTTCGACTTATCTGGGGCCAACGTCCTGACTTTC. It encodes CASSFDLSGANVLTF.

This sequence joins TRBV15 and TRBJ2-2; no clear D gene. Trimming stripped 0 bases from V and 5 bases from J, with 10 bases between. The CDR3 runs to 15 residues. Per germline, CDR1 LNHNV and CDR2 YYDKDF (reference sequence). The CDR3: CATSRDLIRTGELFF. The CDR3, as DNA: TGTGCCACCAGCAGAGATCTTATCCGGACCGGGGAGCTGTTTTTT.

This clone turned up a few times. This chain uses TRBV28 with TRBJ2-7, with a tentative D call TRBD2 (6 bases). The germline V gene encodes CDR1 MDHEN and CDR2 SYDVKM. Trimming took 4 bases from V and 3 from J, leaving 16 bases between them. The CDR3 loop spans 15 amino acids. Here the CDR3 reads CASSSQWEASYEQYF. The CDR3 DNA sequence: TGTGCCAGCAGTTCCCAGTGGGAGGCGAGCTACGAGCAGTACTTC.

This clone has just a few counts. The chain joins TRBV5-1 to TRBJ2-1, with 9 bases aligning to TRBD2. CDR3 size: 15 residues. Germline V gene sequence: CDR1 SGHRS, CDR2 YFSETQ. The junction had 6 bases not matched to a gene; V was cut back by 4 bases and J by 4 bases. The CDR3 DNA reads as TGCGCCAGCAGCCGGCGCGGGGGGGGGTACAATGAGCAGTTCTTC. This encodes CASSRRGGGYNEQFF.

V usage is TRBV7-2 and J usage is TRBJ2-7, with 9 bases fitting TRBD2. This CDR3 is 14 amino acids long. Losses at the gene ends were 5 bases for V and 7 bases for J; bases not matched to a gene: 9. CDR1 is SGHTA, CDR2 FQGNSA, per germline. The CDR3 protein is CASSTAGLAREQYF. DNA for the CDR3: TGTGCCAGCAGCACAGCGGGACTAGCAAGGGAGCAGTACTTC.

The CDR3 region has the DNA TGTGCCAGCAGCGCGGGACTAGCCAAAAACATTCAGTACTTC. Amino acid sequence: CASSAGLAKNIQYF. The chain joins TRBV9 to TRBJ2-4; D perhaps matches TRBD2 (6 bases). Trimming removed 3 bases from V and 0 bases from J, with 7 bases in between. Per the germline V gene, CDR1 is SGDLS and CDR2 is YYNGEE. The CDR3 has 14 amino acids.

The V and J genes are TRBV11-2 and TRBJ2-1, with D possibly TRBD2 on 5 matching bases. CDR1 SGHAT and CDR2 FQNNGV come from the germline V gene. V was trimmed by 5 bases and J by 13 bases, leaving 12 bases between them. The CDR3 spans 11 residues. The CDR3 DNA is TGTGCCAGCAGCAATTCCGGGGTACAGTTCTTC. Translation gives CASSNSGVQFF. Looking up the rest from reference TRBV11-2 and TRBJ2-1 gives the full variable domain: EAGVAQSPRYKIIEKRQSVAFWCNPISGHATLYWYQQILGQGPKLLIQFQNNGVVDDSQLPKDRFSAERLKGVDSTLKIQPAKLEDSAVYLCASSNSGVQFFGPGTRLTVL.

J is TRBJ2-1 and V is TRBV18; D is perhaps TRBD2 (5 bases). This CDR3 has 15 residues. Looked up from germline, CDR1 is KGHSH and CDR2 is LQKENI. Trimming pared 2 bases from V and 0 bases from J, leaving 8 bases between. CDR3 residues: CASSPVGSSYNEQFF. CDR3 sequence (DNA): TGTGCCAGCTCACCAGTGGGGAGCTCCTACAATGAGCAGTTCTTC.

This clone has just a few counts. V is TRBV7-6 and J is TRBJ2-7, with 11 bases identical to TRBD2. V lost 4 bases, J lost 12 bases, and 11 bases stayed unmatched. The CDR3 extends over 14 amino acids. Germline assignment: CDR1 SGHVS and CDR2 FNYEAQ. CDR3 protein: CASSSLAGGSVSYF. CDR3 DNA: TGTGCCAGCAGCTCCCTAGCGGGAGGAAGTGTCTCGTACTTC.

J is TRBJ2-1 and V is TRBV9; 10 nucleotides match TRBD2. The germline CDR1 and CDR2 sequences are SGDLS and YYNGEE. J was trimmed by 7 bases and V by 4 bases; bases with no gene match: 8. This CDR3 is built from 15 residues. In nucleotides, the CDR3 is TGTGCCAGCAGCAAAGGAGCGGGAGGGGCTAATGAGCAGTTCTTC. Translating it yields CASSKGAGGANEQFF.

V usage is TRBV27 and J usage is TRBJ2-2; 9 nucleotides line up with TRBD2. Germline CDR1 reads MNHEY; CDR2 reads SMNVEV (reference sequence). With 2 bases clipped from V and 7 bases from J, the junction kept 17 bases outside the gene matches. The CDR3 spans 19 residues. CDR3 bases: TGTGCCAGCAGTTTAGAGTGGCCGGCGGGAGGGCCGGGGGACGGGGAGCTGTTTTTT. Translation: CASSLEWPAGGPGDGELFF.

The chain is built from TRBV15 and TRBJ2-3; 7 bases fit TRBD1. V trimming: 5 bases; J trimming: 3 bases; junction bases outside the gene matches: 5. The length of the CDR3 is 14 residues. Germline V lookup: CDR1 LNHNV, CDR2 YYDKDF (reference sequence). Here the CDR3 reads CATSSTGRTDTQYF. The CDR3 bases are TGTGCCACCAGCTCGACAGGGCGGACAGATACGCAGTATTTT.

The rearrangement joins TRBV27 to TRBJ2-7; D remains ambiguous. The CDR3 has 14 residues. V shed 0 bases and J shed 5 bases, with 11 bases lying between them. In germline, CDR1 is MNHEY, CDR2 SMNVEV (reference sequence). The CDR3 sequence is CASSLSTRSNEQYF. Written as DNA, the CDR3 is TGTGCCAGCAGTTTATCGACTCGGTCCAACGAGCAGTACTTC.

V and J are TRBV10-3 and TRBJ2-7; D is possibly TRBD1 (6 bases). V was shortened by 3 bases and J by 4 bases, with 16 bases between the two germline ends. This CDR3 comprises 15 residues. Germline-derived CDR1 and CDR2 are ENHRY and SYGVKD. The CDR3 region is CAISDSGEPLYEQYF. CDR3 in DNA: TGTGCCATCAGTGACTCAGGGGAGCCTTTATACGAGCAGTACTTC.

This clone was seen only a few times. V and J are TRBV5-1 and TRBJ2-3, with 13 bases that match TRBD2. Trimming took 3 bases from V and 3 from J; bases not matched to a gene: 4. The length of the CDR3 is 16 residues. CDR1 and CDR2 from the germline V gene are SGHRS and YFSETQ. In DNA form, the CDR3 reads TGCGCCAGCAGCTGGGGGGGACTAGCGGGAACAGATACGCAGTATTTT. Translated: CASSWGGLAGTDTQYF.

This clone has just one count. This chain joins TRBV27 and TRBJ2-7; D is possibly TRBD1 (5 bases). The length of the CDR3 is 16 residues. From germline, CDR1 is MNHEY and CDR2 SMNVEV (reference sequence). The ends were cut back, 5 bases at V and 2 bases at J, with 19 bases in the middle. CDR3 bases: TGTGCCAGCAGTCCACCCGGCCGACAGAAGACCTACGAGCAGTACTTC. Protein: CASSPPGRQKTYEQYF.

The gene calls are TRBV18 and TRBJ2-7; no definite D call. V was pared by 6 bases and J by 4 bases, with 13 bases between. The CDR3 runs to 13 residues. Germline CDR1 and CDR2: KGHSH and LQKENI. The CDR3 here is CASSLPPSYEQYF. CDR3 sequence (DNA): TGTGCCAGCTCTCTCCCTCCCTCTTACGAGCAGTACTTC.

V gene TRBV6-9 combines with J gene TRBJ2-2; D is perhaps TRBD1 (6 bases). The CDR3 loop spans 15 amino acids. Germline values: CDR1 MNHGY, CDR2 SVAAGI. V lost 7 bases, J lost 9 bases, and 21 bases lay in between. For the CDR3, the DNA is TGTGCCAGCACCCAACCTACAGGGAACTTAAGGGAGCTGTTTTTT. Translated, it gives CASTQPTGNLRELFF.

The CDR3 sequence: CAWSGSSGYYEQYF. In nucleotides, the CDR3 is TGTGCCTGGAGTGGATCTAGCGGTTACTACGAGCAGTACTTC. The gene calls are TRBV30 and TRBJ2-7, with 7 bases lining up with TRBD2. The junction had 6 bases not matched to a gene; V was cut back by 1 base and J by 3 bases. From germline, CDR1 is GTSNPN and CDR2 SVGIG (reference sequence). The CDR3 runs to 14 residues.

This clone has more than one count but fewer than ten. J is TRBJ1-2 and V is TRBV20-1; 8 bases are a match to TRBD1. CDR3 size: 11 residues. Losses at the gene ends were 4 bases for V and 8 bases for J; bases not matched to a gene: 3. Germline V gene data show CDR1 as DFQATT and CDR2 as SNEGSKA (reference sequence). CDR3 coding DNA: TGCAGTGCTACGACAGGGGTGGGCTACACCTTC. It translates to CSATTGVGYTF.

This clone appeared a few times. The chain recombines TRBV30 with TRBJ2-7, with D possibly matching TRBD2 (6 bases). Trimming cost V 4 bases and J 0 bases, with 13 bases left between them. Germline CDR1 and CDR2: GTSNPN and SVGIG (reference sequence). This CDR3 has 14 amino acids. In nucleotides, the CDR3 is TGTGCCTGGACAGCTAGCGCCAGCTCCTACGAGCAGTACTTC. Amino acid sequence: CAWTASASSYEQYF.

This clone has more than one count but fewer than ten. The chain recombines TRBV6-5 with TRBJ2-5; 10 bases fit TRBD2. J gave up 3 bases and V 6 bases, and 4 bases lay outside the gene matches. The CDR3 length is 14 residues. Germline assignment: CDR1 MNHEY and CDR2 SVGAGI. The CDR3 region has the DNA TGTGCCAGCAGCTCCGGGACTAGCGAAGAGACCCAGTACTTC. Its protein is CASSSGTSEETQYF.

The chain couples TRBV5-1 to TRBJ2-5, with 8 bases that match TRBD2. The CDR3 has 16 amino acids. Germline CDR1 and CDR2: SGHRS and YFSETQ. The V gene end was trimmed by 2 bases and the J gene end by 4 bases; junction bases not matched to a gene: 10. The CDR3 region is CASSFDGRATGETQYF. CDR3 coding DNA: TGCGCCAGCAGCTTTGACGGGAGGGCCACCGGAGAGACCCAGTACTTC.

This rearrangement joins TRBV7-2 to TRBJ2-7; a weak D match, TRBD2 (6 bases). Trimming took 5 bases from V and 6 from J, leaving 17 bases between them. Germline-derived CDR1 and CDR2 are SGHTA and FQGNSA. The CDR3 is made up of 14 amino acids. The CDR3 sequence: CASSRRVPRSEQYF. The CDR3 nucleotides read TGTGCCAGCAGCCGGAGGGTCCCACGGTCCGAGCAGTACTTC. Full variable domain (rest looked up from reference TRBV7-2 and TRBJ2-7): GAGVSQSPSNKVTEKGKDVELRCDPISGHTALYWYRQSLGQGLEFLIYFQGNSAPDKSGLPSDRFSAERTGGSVSTLTIQRTQQEDSAVYLCASSRRVPRSEQYFGPGTRLTVT.

This clone has only a few counts. V gene TRBV7-9 combines with J gene TRBJ2-2, with D unresolved. This CDR3 is built from 12 residues. Trimming shortened V by 1 base and J by 8 bases, and 5 bases separated the two germline ends. Germline loops: CDR1 SEHNR, CDR2 FQNEAQ (reference sequence). CDR3 DNA sequence: TGTGCCAGCAGCTTAGAAATAGGGGAGCTGTTTTTT. This gives the protein CASSLEIGELFF.